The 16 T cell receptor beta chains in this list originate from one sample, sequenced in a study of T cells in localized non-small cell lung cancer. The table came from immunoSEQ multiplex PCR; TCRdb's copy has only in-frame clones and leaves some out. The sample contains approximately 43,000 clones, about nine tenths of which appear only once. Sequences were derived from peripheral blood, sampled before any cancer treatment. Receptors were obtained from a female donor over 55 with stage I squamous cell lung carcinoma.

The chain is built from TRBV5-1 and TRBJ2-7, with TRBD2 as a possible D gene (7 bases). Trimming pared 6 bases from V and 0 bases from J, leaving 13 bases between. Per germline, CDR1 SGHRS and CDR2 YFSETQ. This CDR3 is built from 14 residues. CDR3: CASNGGGSSYEQYF. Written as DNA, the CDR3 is TGCGCCAGCAACGGGGGCGGGAGCTCCTACGAGCAGTACTTC.

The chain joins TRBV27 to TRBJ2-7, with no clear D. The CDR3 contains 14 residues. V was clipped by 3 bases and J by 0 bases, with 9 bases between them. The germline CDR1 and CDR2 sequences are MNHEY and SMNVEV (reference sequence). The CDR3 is CASSFGRASYEQYF. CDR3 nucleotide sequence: TGTGCCAGCAGTTTTGGTAGGGCCTCCTACGAGCAGTACTTC.

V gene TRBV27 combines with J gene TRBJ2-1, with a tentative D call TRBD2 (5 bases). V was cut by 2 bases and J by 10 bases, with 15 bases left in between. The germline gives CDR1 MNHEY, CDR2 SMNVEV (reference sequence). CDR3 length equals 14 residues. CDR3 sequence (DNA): TGTGCCAGCAGTTTAGCCGGGGTAGGTAGGGAGCAGTTCTTC. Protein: CASSLAGVGREQFF.

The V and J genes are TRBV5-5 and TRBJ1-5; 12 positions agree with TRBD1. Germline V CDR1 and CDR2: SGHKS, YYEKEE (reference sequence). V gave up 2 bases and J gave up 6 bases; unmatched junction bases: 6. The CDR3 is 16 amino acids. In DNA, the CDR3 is TGTGCCAGCAGCTTAGGGGGACAGGGGGCTGCTCAGCCCCAGCATTTT. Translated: CASSLGGQGAAQPQHF.

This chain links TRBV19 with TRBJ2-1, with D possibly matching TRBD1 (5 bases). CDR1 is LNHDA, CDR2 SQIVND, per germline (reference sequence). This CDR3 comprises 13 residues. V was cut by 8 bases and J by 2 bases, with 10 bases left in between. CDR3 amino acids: CASGAFAYNEQFF. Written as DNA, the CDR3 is TGTGCCAGTGGGGCTTTTGCCTACAATGAGCAGTTCTTC. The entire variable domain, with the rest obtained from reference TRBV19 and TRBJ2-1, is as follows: DGGITQSPKYLFRKEGQNVTLSCEQNLNHDAMYWYRQDPGQGLRLIYYSQIVNDFQKGDIAEGYSVSREKKESFPLTVTSAQKNPTAFYLCASGAFAYNEQFFGPGTRLTVL.

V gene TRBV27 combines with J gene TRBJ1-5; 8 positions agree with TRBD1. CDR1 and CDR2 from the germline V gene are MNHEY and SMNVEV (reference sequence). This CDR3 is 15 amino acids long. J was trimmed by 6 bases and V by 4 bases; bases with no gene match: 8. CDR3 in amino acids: CASSSSRGLVQPQHF. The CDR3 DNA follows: TGTGCCAGCAGTTCGTCCAGGGGGCTTGTTCAGCCCCAGCATTTT.

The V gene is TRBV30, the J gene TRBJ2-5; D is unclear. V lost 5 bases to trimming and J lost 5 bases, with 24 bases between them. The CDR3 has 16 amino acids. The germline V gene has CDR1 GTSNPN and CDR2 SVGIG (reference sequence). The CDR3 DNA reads TGTGCCTGGGCGCCCAAGGGCAGGATGAGATGGGAGACCCAGTACTTC. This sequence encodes CAWAPKGRMRWETQYF.

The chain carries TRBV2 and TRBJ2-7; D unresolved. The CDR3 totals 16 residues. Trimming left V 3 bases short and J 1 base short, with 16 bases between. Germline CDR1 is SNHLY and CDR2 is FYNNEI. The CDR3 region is CASSEELGLPSYEQYF. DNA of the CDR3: TGTGCCAGCAGTGAGGAGCTTGGCTTGCCATCCTACGAGCAGTACTTC.

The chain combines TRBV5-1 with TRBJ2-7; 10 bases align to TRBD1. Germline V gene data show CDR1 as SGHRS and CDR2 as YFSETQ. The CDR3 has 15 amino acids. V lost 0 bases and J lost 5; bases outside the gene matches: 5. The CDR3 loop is CASSLEGTGANEQYF. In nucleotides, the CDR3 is TGCGCCAGCAGCTTGGAAGGGACAGGGGCCAACGAGCAGTACTTC.

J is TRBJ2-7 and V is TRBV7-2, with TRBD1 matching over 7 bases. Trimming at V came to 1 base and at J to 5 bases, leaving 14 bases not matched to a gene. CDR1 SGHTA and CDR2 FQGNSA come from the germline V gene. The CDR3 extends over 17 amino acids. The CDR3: CASSLDLPNRGLNEQYF. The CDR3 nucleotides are TGTGCCAGCAGCTTAGACCTCCCGAACAGGGGCCTTAACGAGCAGTACTTC.

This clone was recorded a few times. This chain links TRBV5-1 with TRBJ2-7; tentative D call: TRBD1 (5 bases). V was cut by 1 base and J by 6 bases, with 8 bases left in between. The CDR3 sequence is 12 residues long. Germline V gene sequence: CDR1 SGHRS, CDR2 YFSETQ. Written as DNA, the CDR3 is TGCGCCAGCAGCTTGAGGGGTGGCGAGCAGTACTTC. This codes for CASSLRGGEQYF.

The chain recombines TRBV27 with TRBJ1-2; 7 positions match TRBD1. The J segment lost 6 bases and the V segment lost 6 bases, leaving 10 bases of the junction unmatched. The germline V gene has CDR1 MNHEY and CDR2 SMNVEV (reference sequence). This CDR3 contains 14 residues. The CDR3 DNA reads TGTGCCAGCAGCCTCGGGAGGGGGCAAGATGGCTACACCTTC. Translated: CASSLGRGQDGYTF.

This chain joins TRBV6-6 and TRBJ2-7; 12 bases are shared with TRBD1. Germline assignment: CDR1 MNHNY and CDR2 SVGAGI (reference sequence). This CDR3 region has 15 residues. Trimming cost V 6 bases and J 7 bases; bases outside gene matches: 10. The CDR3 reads CASSPPGQGAYEQYF. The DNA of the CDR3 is TGTGCCAGCAGCCCACCGGGACAGGGGGCGTATGAGCAGTACTTC.

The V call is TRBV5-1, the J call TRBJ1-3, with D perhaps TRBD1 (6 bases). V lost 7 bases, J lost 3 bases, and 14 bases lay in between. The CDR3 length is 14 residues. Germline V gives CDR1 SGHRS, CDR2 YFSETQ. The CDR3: CASATGGFGNTIYF. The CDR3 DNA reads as TGCGCCAGCGCCACCGGGGGCTTTGGAAACACCATATATTTT. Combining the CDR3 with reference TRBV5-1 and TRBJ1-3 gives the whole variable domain KAGVTQTPRYLIKTRGQQVTLSCSPISGHRSVSWYQQTPGQGLQFLFEYFSETQRNKGNFPGRFSGRQFSNSRSEMNVSTLELGDSALYLCASATGGFGNTIYFGEGSWLTVV.

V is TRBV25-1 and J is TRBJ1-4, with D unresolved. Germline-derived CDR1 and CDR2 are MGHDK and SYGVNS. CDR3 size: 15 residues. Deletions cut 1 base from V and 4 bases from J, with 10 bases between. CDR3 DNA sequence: TGTGCCAGCAGTGAATCGCAGAGAATTAATGAAAAACTGTTTTTT. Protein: CASSESQRINEKLFF.

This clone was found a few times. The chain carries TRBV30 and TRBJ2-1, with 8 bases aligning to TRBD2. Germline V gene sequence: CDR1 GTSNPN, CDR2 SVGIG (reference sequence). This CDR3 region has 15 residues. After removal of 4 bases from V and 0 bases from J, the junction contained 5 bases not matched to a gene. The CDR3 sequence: CAWNPSGSSYNEQFF. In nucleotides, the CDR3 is TGTGCCTGGAACCCGAGCGGGAGCTCCTACAATGAGCAGTTCTTC.